This TCR beta chain was recovered during a study of shared clonotypes between healthy human individuals. Overall study findings and caveats: The diversity represented, both genetic and in exposure history, was limited by few donors.

The V segment lost 0 bases and the J segment 3 bases; nucleotides outside the gene matches: 10. Germline assignment: CDR1 MGHRA and CDR2 YSYEKL. This CDR3 has 18 amino acids. Concerning this clone itself: Its specificity is unknown.

Every subset had its genomic DNA shared out evenly among several immunoSEQ plates. The unsorted PBMC sample used ten immunoSEQ deep assay plates. Original processing notes: For the immunoSEQ data, sequences were junction-only without quality scores, so filtering differed. The table came from immunoSEQ multiplex PCR; TCRdb's copy has only in-frame clones and leaves some out. For V, J and clone size, that table is used; D and trimming come from the DNA. The sample includes around 480,000 clones, almost 80% seen only once; the top ten take under 15%. The TCR sequence derives from a woman aged 35 to 49 in good health. Some clones in this sample may be carry-over from other donors' samples. Sequencing was done on a sample of PBMCs. V and J are TRBV4-1 and TRBJ2-2; 7 bases line up with TRBD1. The CDR3 nucleotides are TGCGCCAGCAGCCAAGAAAAGGTGGGACAGCTCGACACCGGGGAGCTGTTTTTT. Amino acids: CASSQEKVGQLDTGELFF.